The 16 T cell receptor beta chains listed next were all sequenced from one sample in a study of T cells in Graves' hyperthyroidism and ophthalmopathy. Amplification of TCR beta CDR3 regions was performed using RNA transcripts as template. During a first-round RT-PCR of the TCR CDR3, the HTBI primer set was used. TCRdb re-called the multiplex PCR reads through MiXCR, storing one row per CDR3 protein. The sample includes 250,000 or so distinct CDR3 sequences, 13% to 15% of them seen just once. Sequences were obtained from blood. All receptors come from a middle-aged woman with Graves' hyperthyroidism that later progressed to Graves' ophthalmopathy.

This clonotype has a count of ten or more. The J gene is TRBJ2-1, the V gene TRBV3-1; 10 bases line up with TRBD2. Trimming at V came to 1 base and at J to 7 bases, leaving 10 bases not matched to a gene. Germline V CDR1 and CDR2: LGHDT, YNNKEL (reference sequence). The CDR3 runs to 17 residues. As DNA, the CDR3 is TGTGCCAGCAGCCAAGGTCCCCTAGCGGGAGTTATTAATGAGCAGTTCTTC. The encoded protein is CASSQGPLAGVINEQFF.

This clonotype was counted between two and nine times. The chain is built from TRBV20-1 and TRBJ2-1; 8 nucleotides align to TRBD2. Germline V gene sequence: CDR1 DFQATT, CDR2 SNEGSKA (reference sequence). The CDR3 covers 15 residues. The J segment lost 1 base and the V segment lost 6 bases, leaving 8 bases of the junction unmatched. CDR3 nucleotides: TGCAGTGCCGTATTAACTAGCGGATCCTACAATGAGCAGTTCTTC. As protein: CSAVLTSGSYNEQFF.

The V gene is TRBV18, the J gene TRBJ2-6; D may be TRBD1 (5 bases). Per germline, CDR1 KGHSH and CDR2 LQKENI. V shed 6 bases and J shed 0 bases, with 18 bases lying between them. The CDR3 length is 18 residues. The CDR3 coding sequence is TGTGCCAGCTCGTCGGACATACGGCCCATCTCTGGGGCCAACGTCCTGACTTTC. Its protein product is CASSSDIRPISGANVLTF.

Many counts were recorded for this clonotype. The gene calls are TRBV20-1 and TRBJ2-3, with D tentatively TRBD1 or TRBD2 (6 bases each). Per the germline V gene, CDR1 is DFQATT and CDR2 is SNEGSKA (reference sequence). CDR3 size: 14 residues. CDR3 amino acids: CSVVGPGGADTQYF. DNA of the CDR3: TGCAGCGTAGTTGGCCCCGGGGGCGCAGATACGCAGTATTTT.

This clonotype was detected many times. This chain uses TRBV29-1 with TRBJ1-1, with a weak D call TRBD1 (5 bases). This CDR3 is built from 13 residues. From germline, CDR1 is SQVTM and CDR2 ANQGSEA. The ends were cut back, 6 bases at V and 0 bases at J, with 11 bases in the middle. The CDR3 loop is CSVAGRMNTEAFF. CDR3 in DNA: TGCAGCGTCGCGGGACGAATGAACACTGAAGCTTTCTTT. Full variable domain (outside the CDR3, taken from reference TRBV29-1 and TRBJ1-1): SAVISQKPSRDICQRGTSLTIQCQVDSQVTMMFWYRQQPGQSLTLIATANQGSEATYESGFVIDKFPISRPNLTFSTLTVSNMSPEDSSIYLCSVAGRMNTEAFFGQGTRLTVV.

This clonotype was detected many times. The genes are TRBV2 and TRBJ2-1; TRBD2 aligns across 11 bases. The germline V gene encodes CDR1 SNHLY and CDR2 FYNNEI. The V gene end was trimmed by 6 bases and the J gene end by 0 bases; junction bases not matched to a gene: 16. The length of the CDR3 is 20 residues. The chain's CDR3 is CASRNFWGTSGKSSYNEQFF. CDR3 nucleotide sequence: TGTGCCAGCAGAAACTTTTGGGGGACTAGCGGAAAGAGCTCCTACAATGAGCAGTTCTTC.

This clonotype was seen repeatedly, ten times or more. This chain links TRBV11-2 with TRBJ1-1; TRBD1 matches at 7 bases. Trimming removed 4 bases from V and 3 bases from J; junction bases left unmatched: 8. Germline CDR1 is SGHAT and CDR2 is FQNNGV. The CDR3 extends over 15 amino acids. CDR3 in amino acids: CASSSYRDRHTEAFF. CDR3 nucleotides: TGTGCCAGCAGCTCCTACCGGGACAGACACACTGAAGCTTTCTTT.

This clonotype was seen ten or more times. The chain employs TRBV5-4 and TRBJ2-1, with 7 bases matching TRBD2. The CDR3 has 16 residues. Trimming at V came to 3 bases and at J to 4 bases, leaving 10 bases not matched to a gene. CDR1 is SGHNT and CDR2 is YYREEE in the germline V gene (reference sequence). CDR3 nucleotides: TGTGCCAGCAGCTGGGGGGGGACCCCGCGGTACAATGAGCAGTTCTTC. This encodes CASSWGGTPRYNEQFF.

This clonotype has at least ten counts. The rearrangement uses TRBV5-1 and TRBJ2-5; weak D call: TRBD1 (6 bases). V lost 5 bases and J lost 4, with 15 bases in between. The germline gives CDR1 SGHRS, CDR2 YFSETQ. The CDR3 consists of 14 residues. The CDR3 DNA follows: TGCGCCAGCAGGCGTTTGACAGGAGCAGAGACCCAGTACTTC. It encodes CASRRLTGAETQYF.

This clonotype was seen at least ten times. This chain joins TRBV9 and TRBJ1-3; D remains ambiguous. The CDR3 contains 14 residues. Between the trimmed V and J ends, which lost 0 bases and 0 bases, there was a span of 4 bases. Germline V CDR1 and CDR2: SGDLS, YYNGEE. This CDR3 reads CASSVGDSGNTIYF. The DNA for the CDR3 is TGTGCCAGCAGCGTAGGGGACTCTGGAAACACCATATATTTT. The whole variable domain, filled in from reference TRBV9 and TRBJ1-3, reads DSGVTQTPKHLITATGQRVTLRCSPRSGDLSVYWYQQSLDQGLQFLIQYYNGEERAKGNILERFSAQQFPDLHSELNLSSLELGDSALYFCASSVGDSGNTIYFGEGSWLTVV.

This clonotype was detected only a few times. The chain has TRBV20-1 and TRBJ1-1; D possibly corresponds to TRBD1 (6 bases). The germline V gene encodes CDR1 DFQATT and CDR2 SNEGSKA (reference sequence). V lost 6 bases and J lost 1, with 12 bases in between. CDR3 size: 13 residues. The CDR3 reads CSAERGWNTEAFF. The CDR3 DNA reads TGCAGTGCCGAAAGGGGGTGGAACACTGAAGCTTTCTTT.

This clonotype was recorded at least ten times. The CDR3 nucleotides read TGTGCCAGCAAGGACTATCGGGCGCCCAATGAGCAGTTCTTC. It encodes CASKDYRAPNEQFF. The chain links TRBV12-3 or TRBV12-4 to TRBJ2-1, with D possibly TRBD2 on 6 matching bases. V was pared by 7 bases and J by 6 bases, with 16 bases between. The CDR3 contains 14 residues.

Written as DNA, the CDR3 is TGTGCCAGTAGTATTTATTCGGGCAGGGGCCTCTCTGGGGCCAACGTCCTGACTTTC. This codes for CASSIYSGRGLSGANVLTF. The chain combines TRBV19 with TRBJ2-6; a possible D gene is TRBD1 (6 bases). CDR3 length: 19 amino acids. From germline, CDR1 is LNHDA and CDR2 SQIVND (reference sequence). With 3 bases removed from V and 0 bases from J, the gap between germline ends came to 18 bases.

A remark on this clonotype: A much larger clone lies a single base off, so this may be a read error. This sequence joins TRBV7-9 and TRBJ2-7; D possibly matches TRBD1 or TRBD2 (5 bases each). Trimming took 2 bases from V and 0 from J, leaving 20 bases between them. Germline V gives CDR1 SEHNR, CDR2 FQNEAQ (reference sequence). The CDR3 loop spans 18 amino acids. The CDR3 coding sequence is TGTGCCAGCAGCTTATACTTTGAGGTCAGGGAGAGCTCCTACGAGCAGTACTTC. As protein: CASSLYFEVRESSYEQYF.

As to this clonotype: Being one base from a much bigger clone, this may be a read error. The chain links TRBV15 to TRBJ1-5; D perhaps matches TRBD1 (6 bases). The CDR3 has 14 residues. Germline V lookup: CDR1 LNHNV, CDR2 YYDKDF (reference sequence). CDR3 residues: CVTSGGGSNQPQHF. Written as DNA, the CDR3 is TGTGTCACCAGCGGAGGGGGGAGCAATCAGCCCCAGCATTTT. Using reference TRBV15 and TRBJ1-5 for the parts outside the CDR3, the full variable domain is DAMVIQNPRYQVTQFGKPVTLSCSQTLNHNVMYWYQQKSSQAPKLLFHYYDKDFNNEADTPDNFQSRRPNTSFCFLDIRSPGLGDTAMYLCVTSGGGSNQPQHFGDGTRLSIL.

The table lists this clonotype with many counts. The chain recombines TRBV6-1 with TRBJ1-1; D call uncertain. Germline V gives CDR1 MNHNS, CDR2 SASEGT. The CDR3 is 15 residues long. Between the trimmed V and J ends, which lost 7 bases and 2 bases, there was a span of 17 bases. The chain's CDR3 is CASKKFGSSNTEAFF. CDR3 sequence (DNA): TGTGCCAGCAAAAAGTTCGGCAGTAGCAACACTGAAGCTTTCTTT.